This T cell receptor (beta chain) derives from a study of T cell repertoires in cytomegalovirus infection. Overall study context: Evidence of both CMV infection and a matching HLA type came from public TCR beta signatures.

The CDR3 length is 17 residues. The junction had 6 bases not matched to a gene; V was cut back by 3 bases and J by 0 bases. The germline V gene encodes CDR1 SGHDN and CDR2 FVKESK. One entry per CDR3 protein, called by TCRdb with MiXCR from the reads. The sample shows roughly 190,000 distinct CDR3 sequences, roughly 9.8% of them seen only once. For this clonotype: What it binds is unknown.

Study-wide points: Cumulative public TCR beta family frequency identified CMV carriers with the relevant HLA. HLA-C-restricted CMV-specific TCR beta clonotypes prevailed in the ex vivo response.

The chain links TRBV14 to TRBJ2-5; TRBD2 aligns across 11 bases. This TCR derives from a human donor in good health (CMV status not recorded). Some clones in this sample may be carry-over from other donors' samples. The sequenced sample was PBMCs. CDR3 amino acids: CASSQGASGRNQETQYF. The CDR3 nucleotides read TGTGCCAGCAGCCAGGGTGCTAGCGGGAGGAACCAAGAGACCCAGTACTTC.